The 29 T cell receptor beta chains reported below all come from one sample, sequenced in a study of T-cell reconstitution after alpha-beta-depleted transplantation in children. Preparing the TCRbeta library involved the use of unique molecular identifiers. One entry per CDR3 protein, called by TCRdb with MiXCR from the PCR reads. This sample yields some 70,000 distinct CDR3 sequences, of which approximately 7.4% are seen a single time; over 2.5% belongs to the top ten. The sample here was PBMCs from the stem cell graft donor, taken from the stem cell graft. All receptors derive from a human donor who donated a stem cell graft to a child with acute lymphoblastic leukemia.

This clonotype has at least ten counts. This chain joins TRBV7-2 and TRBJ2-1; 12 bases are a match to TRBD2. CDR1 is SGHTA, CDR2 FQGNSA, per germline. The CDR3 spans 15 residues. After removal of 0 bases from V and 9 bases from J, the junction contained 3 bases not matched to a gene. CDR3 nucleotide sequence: TGTGCCAGCAGCTTAGCCAGACTAGCGGGAGTTGAGCAGTTCTTC. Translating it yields CASSLARLAGVEQFF.

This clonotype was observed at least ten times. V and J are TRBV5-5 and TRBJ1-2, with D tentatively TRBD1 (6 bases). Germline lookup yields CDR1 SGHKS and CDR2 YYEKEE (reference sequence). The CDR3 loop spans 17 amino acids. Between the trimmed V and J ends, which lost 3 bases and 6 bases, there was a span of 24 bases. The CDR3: CASSWTAAGAHRDGYTF. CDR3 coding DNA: TGTGCCAGCAGCTGGACAGCCGCAGGGGCCCATCGCGATGGCTACACCTTC.

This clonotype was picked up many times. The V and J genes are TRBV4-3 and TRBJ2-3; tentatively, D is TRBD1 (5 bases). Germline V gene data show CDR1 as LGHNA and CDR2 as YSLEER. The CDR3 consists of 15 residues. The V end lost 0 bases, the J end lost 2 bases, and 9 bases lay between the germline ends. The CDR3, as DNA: TGCGCCAGCAGCCAAGAGGGGCTATCCACAGATACGCAGTATTTT. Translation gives CASSQEGLSTDTQYF.

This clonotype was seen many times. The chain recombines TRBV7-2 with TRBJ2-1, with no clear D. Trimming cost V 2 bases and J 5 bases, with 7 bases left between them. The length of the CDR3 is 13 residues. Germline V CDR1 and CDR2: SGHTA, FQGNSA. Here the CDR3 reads CASSLSVNNEQFF. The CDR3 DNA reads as TGTGCCAGCAGCTTATCAGTTAACAATGAGCAGTTCTTC.

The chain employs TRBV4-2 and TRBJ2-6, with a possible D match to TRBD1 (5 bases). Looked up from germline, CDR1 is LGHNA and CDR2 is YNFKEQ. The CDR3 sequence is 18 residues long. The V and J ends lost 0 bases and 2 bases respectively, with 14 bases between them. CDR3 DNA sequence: TGTGCCAGCAGCCAAGACTCGGGCAGGGCAACTGGGGCCAACGTCCTGACTTTC. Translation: CASSQDSGRATGANVLTF.

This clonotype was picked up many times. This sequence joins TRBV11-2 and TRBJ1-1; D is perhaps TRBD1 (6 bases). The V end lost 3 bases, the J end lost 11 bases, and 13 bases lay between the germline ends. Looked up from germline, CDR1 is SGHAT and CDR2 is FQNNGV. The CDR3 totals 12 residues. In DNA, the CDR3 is TGTGCCAGCAGCTTTCCCACAGGGTTCGCTTTCTTT. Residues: CASSFPTGFAFF.

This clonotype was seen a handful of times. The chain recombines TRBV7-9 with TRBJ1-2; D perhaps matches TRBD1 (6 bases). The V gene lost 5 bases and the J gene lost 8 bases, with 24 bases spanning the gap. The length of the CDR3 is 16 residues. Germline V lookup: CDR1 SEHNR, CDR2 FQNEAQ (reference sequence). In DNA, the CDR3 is TGTGCCAGCAGCCCAAAACCTGAGACAGGCCGAGGGGGCTACACCTTC. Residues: CASSPKPETGRGGYTF.

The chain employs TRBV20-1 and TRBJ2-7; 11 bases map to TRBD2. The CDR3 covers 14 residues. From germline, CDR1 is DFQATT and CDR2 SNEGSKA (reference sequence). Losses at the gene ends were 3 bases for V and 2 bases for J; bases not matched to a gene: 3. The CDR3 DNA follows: TGCAGTGCTAGTGGGACTAGCGGTCCCTACGAGCAGTACTTC. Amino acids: CSASGTSGPYEQYF.

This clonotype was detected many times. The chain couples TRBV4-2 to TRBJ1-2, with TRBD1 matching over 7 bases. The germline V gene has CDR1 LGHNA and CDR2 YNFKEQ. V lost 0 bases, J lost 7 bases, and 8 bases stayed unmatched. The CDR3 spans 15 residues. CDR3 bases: TGTGCCAGCAGCCAAGATGGTGCAGGGGGAGGTGGCTACACCTTC. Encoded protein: CASSQDGAGGGGYTF.

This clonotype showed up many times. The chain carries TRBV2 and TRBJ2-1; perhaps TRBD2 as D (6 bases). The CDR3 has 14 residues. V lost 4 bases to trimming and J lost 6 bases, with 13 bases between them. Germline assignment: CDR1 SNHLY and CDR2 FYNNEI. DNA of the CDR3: TGTGCCAGCAGTGTATCGGGGGTTGGCAATGAGCAGTTCTTC. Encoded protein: CASSVSGVGNEQFF.

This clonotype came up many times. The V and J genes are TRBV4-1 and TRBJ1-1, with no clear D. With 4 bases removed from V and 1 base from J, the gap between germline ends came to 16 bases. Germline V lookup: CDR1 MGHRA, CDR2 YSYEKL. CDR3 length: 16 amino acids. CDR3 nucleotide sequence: TGCGCCAGCAGCCTCGGCCCCTCGGACGGGAACACTGAAGCTTTCTTT. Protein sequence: CASSLGPSDGNTEAFF.

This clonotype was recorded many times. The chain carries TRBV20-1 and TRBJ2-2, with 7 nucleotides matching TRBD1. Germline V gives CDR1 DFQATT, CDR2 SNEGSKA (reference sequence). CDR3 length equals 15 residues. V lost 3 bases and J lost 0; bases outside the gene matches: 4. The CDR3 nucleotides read TGCAGTGCTAGGATACAGGGGACGAACACCGGGGAGCTGTTTTTT. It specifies CSARIQGTNTGELFF.

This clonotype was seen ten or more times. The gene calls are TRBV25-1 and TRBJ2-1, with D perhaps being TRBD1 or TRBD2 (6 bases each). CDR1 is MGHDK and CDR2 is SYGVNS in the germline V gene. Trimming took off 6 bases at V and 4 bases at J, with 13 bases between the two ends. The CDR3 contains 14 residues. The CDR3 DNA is TGTGCCAGCAGAAAGGGGGGTAATTACAATGAGCAGTTCTTC. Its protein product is CASRKGGNYNEQFF. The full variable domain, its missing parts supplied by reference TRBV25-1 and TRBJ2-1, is EADIYQTPRYLVIGTGKKITLECSQTMGHDKMYWYQQDPGMELHLIHYSYGVNSTEKGDLSSESTVSRIRTEHFPLTLESARPSHTSQYLCASRKGGNYNEQFFGPGTRLTVL.

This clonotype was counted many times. Written as DNA, the CDR3 is TGTGCCAGCAGCCAGGATGACGCAGGGAAGAGCTACGAGCAGTACTTC. Residues: CASSQDDAGKSYEQYF. J is TRBJ2-7 and V is TRBV3-1, with D tentatively TRBD1 (5 bases). CDR1 is LGHDT, CDR2 YNNKEL, per germline (reference sequence). The CDR3 runs to 16 residues. V gave up 3 bases and J gave up 3 bases, with 18 bases separating them.

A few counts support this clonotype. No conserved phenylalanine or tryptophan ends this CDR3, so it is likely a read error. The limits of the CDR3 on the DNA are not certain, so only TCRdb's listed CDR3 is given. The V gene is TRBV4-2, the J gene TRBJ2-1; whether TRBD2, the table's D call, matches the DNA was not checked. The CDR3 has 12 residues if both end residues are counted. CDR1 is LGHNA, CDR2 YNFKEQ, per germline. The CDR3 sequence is CASRQHLGRDSG.

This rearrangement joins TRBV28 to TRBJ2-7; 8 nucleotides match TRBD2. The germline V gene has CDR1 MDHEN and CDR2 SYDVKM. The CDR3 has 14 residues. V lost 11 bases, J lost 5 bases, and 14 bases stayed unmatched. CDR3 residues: CAGSTGTRVDEQYF. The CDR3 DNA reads TGTGCCGGATCCACCGGGACTAGAGTCGACGAGCAGTACTTC. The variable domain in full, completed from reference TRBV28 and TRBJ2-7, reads DVKVTQSSRYLVKRTGEKVFLECVQDMDHENMFWYRQDPGLGLRLIYFSYDVKMKEKGDIPEGYSVSREKKERFSLILESASTNQTSMYLCAGSTGTRVDEQYFGPGTRLTVT.

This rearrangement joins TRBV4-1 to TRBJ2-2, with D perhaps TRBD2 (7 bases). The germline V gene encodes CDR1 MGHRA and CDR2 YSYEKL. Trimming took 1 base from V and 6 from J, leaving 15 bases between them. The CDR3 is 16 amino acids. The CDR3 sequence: CASSQGGGGGAGELFF. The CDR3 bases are TGCGCCAGCAGCCAAGGGGGTGGAGGGGGGGCCGGGGAGCTGTTTTTT.

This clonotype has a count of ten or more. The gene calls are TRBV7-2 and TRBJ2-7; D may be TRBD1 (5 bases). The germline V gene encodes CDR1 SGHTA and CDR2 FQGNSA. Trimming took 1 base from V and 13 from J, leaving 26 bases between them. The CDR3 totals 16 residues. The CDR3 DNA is TGTGCCAGCAGCTTAGATTTCAGGGCCGCTCCGACTGCGGAATACTTC. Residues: CASSLDFRAAPTAEYF.

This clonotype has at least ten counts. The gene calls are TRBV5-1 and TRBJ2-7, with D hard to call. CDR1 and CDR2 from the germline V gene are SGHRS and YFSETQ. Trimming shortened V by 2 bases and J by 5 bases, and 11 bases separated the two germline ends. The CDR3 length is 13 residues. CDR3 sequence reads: CASSFARQDEQYF. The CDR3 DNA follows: TGCGCCAGCAGCTTCGCGAGGCAGGACGAGCAGTACTTC.

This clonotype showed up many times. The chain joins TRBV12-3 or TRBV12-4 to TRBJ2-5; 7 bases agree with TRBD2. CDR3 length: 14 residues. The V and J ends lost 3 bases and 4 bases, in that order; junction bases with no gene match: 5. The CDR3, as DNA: TGTGCCAGCAGTTTTGGGGGGGTCTCAGAGACCCAGTACTTC. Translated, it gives CASSFGGVSETQYF.

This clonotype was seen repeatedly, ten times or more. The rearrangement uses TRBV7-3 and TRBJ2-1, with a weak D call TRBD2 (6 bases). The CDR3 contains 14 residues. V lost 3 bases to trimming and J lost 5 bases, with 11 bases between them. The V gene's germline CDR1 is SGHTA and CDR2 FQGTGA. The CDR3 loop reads CASSFSGYNNEQFF. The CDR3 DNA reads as TGTGCCAGCAGCTTTAGCGGCTATAACAATGAGCAGTTCTTC.

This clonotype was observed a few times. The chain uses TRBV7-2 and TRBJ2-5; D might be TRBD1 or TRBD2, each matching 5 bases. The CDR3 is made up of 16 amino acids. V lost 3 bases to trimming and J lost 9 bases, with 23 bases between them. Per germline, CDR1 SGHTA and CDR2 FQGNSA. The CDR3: CASSLFRLRDPQSQYF. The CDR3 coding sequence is TGTGCCAGCAGCTTGTTCCGCCTAAGGGACCCCCAATCCCAGTACTTC. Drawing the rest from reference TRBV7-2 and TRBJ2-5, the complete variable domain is GAGVSQSPSNKVTEKGKDVELRCDPISGHTALYWYRQSLGQGLEFLIYFQGNSAPDKSGLPSDRFSAERTGGSVSTLTIQRTQQEDSAVYLCASSLFRLRDPQSQYFGPGTRLLVL.

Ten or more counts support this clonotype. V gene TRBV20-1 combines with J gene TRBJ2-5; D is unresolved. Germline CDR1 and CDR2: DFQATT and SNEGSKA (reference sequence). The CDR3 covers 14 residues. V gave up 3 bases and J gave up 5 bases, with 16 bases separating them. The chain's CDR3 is CSASSDSRQETQYF. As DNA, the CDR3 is TGCAGTGCTAGTTCCGACTCTCGCCAGGAGACCCAGTACTTC.

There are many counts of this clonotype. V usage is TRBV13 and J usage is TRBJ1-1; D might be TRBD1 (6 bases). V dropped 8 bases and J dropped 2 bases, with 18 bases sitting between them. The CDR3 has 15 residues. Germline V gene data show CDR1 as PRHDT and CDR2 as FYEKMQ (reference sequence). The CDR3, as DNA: TGTGCCAGCCATAAACAGGGTCCTCTCAACACTGAAGCTTTCTTT. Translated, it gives CASHKQGPLNTEAFF.

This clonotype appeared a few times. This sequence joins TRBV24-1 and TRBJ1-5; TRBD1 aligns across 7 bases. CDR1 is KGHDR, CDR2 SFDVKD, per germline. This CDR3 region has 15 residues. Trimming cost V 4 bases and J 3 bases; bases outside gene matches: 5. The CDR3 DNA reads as TGTGCCACCAGTGACTCGGGACAGCACAATCAGCCCCAGCATTTT. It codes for CATSDSGQHNQPQHF.

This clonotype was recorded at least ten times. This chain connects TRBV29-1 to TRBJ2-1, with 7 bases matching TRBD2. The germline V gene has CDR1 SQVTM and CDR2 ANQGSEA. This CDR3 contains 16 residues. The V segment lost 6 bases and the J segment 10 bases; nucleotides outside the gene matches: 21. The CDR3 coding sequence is TGCAGCGTACCGGCCCTTTCGACGGGAGGTCTACAGGAGCAGTTCTTC. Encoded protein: CSVPALSTGGLQEQFF.

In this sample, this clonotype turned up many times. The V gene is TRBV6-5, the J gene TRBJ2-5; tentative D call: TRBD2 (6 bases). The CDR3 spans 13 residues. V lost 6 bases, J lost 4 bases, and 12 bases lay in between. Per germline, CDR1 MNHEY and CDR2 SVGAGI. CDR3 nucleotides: TGTGCCAGCAGGAGGGGAGGCCGAGAGACCCAGTACTTC. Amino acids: CASRRGGRETQYF.

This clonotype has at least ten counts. CDR3 amino acids: CASSPPGGRGYEQYF. The CDR3 DNA follows: TGTGCCAGCTCACCACCGGGGGGCAGGGGCTACGAGCAGTACTTC. The chain carries TRBV18 and TRBJ2-7; perhaps D is TRBD1 or TRBD2 (6 bases each). The CDR3 totals 15 residues. The V and J ends lost 0 bases and 3 bases respectively, with 12 bases between them. CDR1 is KGHSH and CDR2 is LQKENI in the germline V gene.

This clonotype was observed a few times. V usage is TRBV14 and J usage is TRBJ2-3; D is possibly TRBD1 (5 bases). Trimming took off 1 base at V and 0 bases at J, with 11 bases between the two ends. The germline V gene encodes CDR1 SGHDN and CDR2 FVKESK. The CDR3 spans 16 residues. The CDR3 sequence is CASSQGRTPSTDTQYF. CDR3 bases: TGTGCCAGCAGCCAAGGCAGGACACCTAGCACAGATACGCAGTATTTT.